The 30 T cell receptor beta chains below were found in one sample sequenced in a study of metastatic and nonmetastatic thyroid tumors. The entire patient cohort was treatment-naive prior to thyroid surgery. TCRdb re-called clones from the PCR reads using MiXCR. Found here are about 39,000 clones, over 15% of them singletons; the top ten hold roughly 13%. Input material: tumor tissue. The receptors come from a female donor with papillary thyroid cancer or a benign thyroid nodule (not recorded which). Some clones in this sample may be carry-over from other donors' samples.

At least ten counts were recorded for this clone. The genes are TRBV7-2 and TRBJ2-3; no definite D call. Trimming shortened V by 5 bases and J by 3 bases, and 12 bases separated the two germline ends. Looked up from germline, CDR1 is SGHTA and CDR2 is FQGNSA. The CDR3 covers 14 residues. CDR3 bases: TGTGCCAGCAGCGTCTCAGTAGTGACAGATACGCAGTATTTT. This translates into CASSVSVVTDTQYF. Full variable domain (outside the CDR3, taken from reference TRBV7-2 and TRBJ2-3): GAGVSQSPSNKVTEKGKDVELRCDPISGHTALYWYRQSLGQGLEFLIYFQGNSAPDKSGLPSDRFSAERTGGSVSTLTIQRTQQEDSAVYLCASSVSVVTDTQYFGPGTRLTVL.

This clone was counted between two and nine times. Relative to the germline gene, one junction end is altered; a read error may explain this. V is TRBV19 and J is TRBJ2-7, with 9 nucleotides matching TRBD2. The germline V gene encodes CDR1 LNHDA and CDR2 SQIVND (reference sequence). The CDR3 contains 11 residues. In nucleotides, the CDR3 is TGTGCCAGTAGTATCTCACTAGCGGGTGTCTTC. Residues: CASSISLAGVF.

This clone came up many times. The rearrangement uses TRBV10-2 and TRBJ1-2; D not resolved. The V gene lost 3 bases and the J gene lost 4 bases, with 12 bases spanning the gap. This CDR3 is built from 14 residues. Germline V gene lookup returns CDR1 WSHSY and CDR2 SAAADI. DNA for the CDR3: TGCGCCAGCAGTGATGGGGATAAGGCCTATGGCTACACCTTC. It translates to CASSDGDKAYGYTF.

This clone appeared many times. Other DNA variants within this sample encode the same CDR3. The rearrangement joins TRBV20-1 to TRBJ1-2; no reliable D call. This CDR3 region has 13 residues. The V end lost 6 bases, the J end lost 2 bases, and 13 bases lay between the germline ends. In germline, CDR1 is DFQATT, CDR2 SNEGSKA (reference sequence). The CDR3 region has the DNA TGCAGTGCACTCCTAACCCGAAACTATGGCTACACCTTC. It specifies CSALLTRNYGYTF.

The chain joins TRBV11-2 to TRBJ2-1, with 7 positions matching TRBD2. CDR3 size: 15 residues. Germline CDR1 is SGHAT and CDR2 is FQNNGV. V was pared by 6 bases and J by 3 bases, with 8 bases of the junction left unmatched. CDR3 amino acids: CASRNPLASYNEQFF. The CDR3 DNA follows: TGTGCCAGCAGGAACCCACTAGCGAGCTACAATGAGCAGTTCTTC.

This clone occurred many times. This chain joins TRBV19 and TRBJ1-1; tentative D call: TRBD1 (5 bases). Germline V CDR1 and CDR2: LNHDA, SQIVND (reference sequence). The CDR3 loop spans 12 amino acids. V lost 4 bases to trimming and J lost 5 bases, with 8 bases between them. Here the CDR3 DNA reads TGTGCCAGTAGTAGCAGGGTGACTGAAGCTTTCTTT. This encodes CASSSRVTEAFF.

This sequence joins TRBV13 and TRBJ2-7; 7 bases match TRBD2. The CDR3 runs 19 residues. V lost 5 bases and J lost 0; bases outside the gene matches: 19. Germline V gene data show CDR1 as PRHDT and CDR2 as FYEKMQ (reference sequence). In DNA form, the CDR3 reads TGTGCCAGCAGCCCGACTGGGGGACTATCGGGGGGATACTCCTACGAGCAGTACTTC. This gives the protein CASSPTGGLSGGYSYEQYF.

This clone was seen repeatedly, ten times or more. The chain carries TRBV28 and TRBJ2-7; D unclear. This CDR3 is 15 amino acids long. V was clipped by 3 bases and J by 9 bases, with 21 bases between them. Germline V gene data show CDR1 as MDHEN and CDR2 as SYDVKM. In nucleotides, the CDR3 is TGTGCCAGCAGTTTTACGGCCGAGCCCCCCCTTTGGCAGTACTTC. Protein product: CASSFTAEPPLWQYF.

In the case of this clone: With a much larger clone just one base away, this may be a read error. The chain links TRBV25-1 to TRBJ1-1; tentatively, D is TRBD1 (5 bases). Trimming removed 3 bases from V and 4 bases from J, with 15 bases in between. Per germline, CDR1 MGHDK and CDR2 SYGVNS. The CDR3 is 15 residues long. CDR3 DNA sequence: TGTGCCAGCAGTGACTCCCACAGGTGGGGCACTGAAGCTTTCTTT. This gives the protein CASSDSHRWGTEAFF.

The chain has TRBV27 and TRBJ2-6, with 8 bases that match TRBD2. Unmatched junction bases numbered 17, after V lost 7 bases and J lost 9 bases. CDR1 is MNHEY, CDR2 SMNVEV, per germline (reference sequence). The CDR3 is 17 residues long. In DNA, the CDR3 is TGTGCCAGCACCACGGGGGGGTGGGGTTCTTGGGTCAACGTCCTGACTTTC. Protein: CASTTGGWGSWVNVLTF.

This chain joins TRBV20-1 and TRBJ2-5; D gene unclear. Germline V gene lookup returns CDR1 DFQATT and CDR2 SNEGSKA (reference sequence). The V and J ends lost 3 bases and 5 bases respectively, with 19 bases between them. CDR3 size: 15 residues. The CDR3 sequence is CSARSLAQFSETQYF. DNA of the CDR3: TGCAGTGCTAGGTCATTGGCCCAATTTTCGGAGACCCAGTACTTC.

Many counts were recorded for this clone. This sequence joins TRBV20-1 and TRBJ2-7; the match to TRBD2 covers 11 bases. J lost 3 bases, V lost 1 base, and 5 bases had no gene match. Germline CDR1 and CDR2: DFQATT and SNEGSKA (reference sequence). The length of the CDR3 is 15 residues. The CDR3 spells CSARGSGGAFYEQYF. In DNA form, the CDR3 reads TGCAGTGCTAGAGGTAGCGGGGGGGCTTTCTACGAGCAGTACTTC.

This clone was counted ten times or more. The CDR3 sequence is CSAIKRQGGYYEQYF. In nucleotides, the CDR3 is TGCAGTGCTATTAAGAGACAGGGGGGTTACTACGAGCAGTACTTC. The V gene is TRBV20-1, the J gene TRBJ2-7, with TRBD1 matching over 9 bases. The CDR3 contains 15 residues. In germline, CDR1 is DFQATT, CDR2 SNEGSKA (reference sequence). The J segment lost 3 bases and the V segment lost 4 bases, leaving 10 bases of the junction unmatched.

The table lists this clone with many counts. The rearrangement uses TRBV6-2 or TRBV6-3 and TRBJ1-2; TRBD1 matches 8 bases. There are 15 residues in the CDR3. Germline-derived CDR1 and CDR2 are MNHEY and SVGEGT. J was trimmed by 10 bases and V by 2 bases; bases with no gene match: 12. CDR3 sequence: CASSYGDFRGRDYTF. CDR3 sequence (DNA): TGTGCCAGCAGTTACGGGGACTTCAGGGGGCGCGACTACACCTTC.

This clone showed up many times. This chain uses TRBV28 with TRBJ2-4, with D possibly being TRBD1 (7 bases). CDR3 length equals 13 residues. V lost 3 bases and J lost 7, with 10 bases in between. CDR1 is MDHEN and CDR2 is SYDVKM in the germline V gene. CDR3 sequence reads: CASSLEGANIQYF. In DNA form, the CDR3 reads TGTGCCAGCAGTTTGGAGGGGGCGAACATTCAGTACTTC.

As to this clone: An end of the junction differs from the germline gene, which may be a read error. The genes are TRBV10-1 and TRBJ2-1, with TRBD2 matching over 10 bases. Germline CDR1 reads WNHNN; CDR2 reads SYGVQD (reference sequence). The CDR3 is 19 residues long. CDR3 in amino acids: CASSVYLGLAWGRYNEQLF. The CDR3 DNA reads as TGCGCCAGCAGTGTCTACCTGGGACTAGCGTGGGGGCGGTACAATGAGCAGCTCTTC.

The chain is built from TRBV5-1 and TRBJ1-2; D perhaps matches TRBD1 (5 bases). With 7 bases removed from V and 5 bases from J, the gap between germline ends came to 9 bases. CDR3 length: 11 amino acids. CDR1 SGHRS and CDR2 YFSETQ come from the germline V gene. This chain's CDR3 is CASGWGYGYTF. CDR3 nucleotide sequence: TGCGCCAGCGGCTGGGGGTATGGCTACACCTTC.

This clone occurred many times. The chain combines TRBV7-9 with TRBJ2-1; TRBD2 is a possible D gene (6 bases). CDR1 and CDR2 (germline): SEHNR, FQNEAQ (reference sequence). The CDR3 totals 18 residues. V lost 3 bases to trimming and J lost 4 bases, with 22 bases between them. In nucleotides, the CDR3 is TGTGCCAGCAGCTTTGTATATACCAGGTTTCGGGGGTACAATGAGCAGTTCTTC. It specifies CASSFVYTRFRGYNEQFF.

The CDR3 DNA sequence: TGTGCCAGCAGCTTCAGGGGAACCTACGAGCAGTACTTC. Translation: CASSFRGTYEQYF. The chain combines TRBV5-8 with TRBJ2-7; TRBD1 is a possible D gene (6 bases). The germline V gene encodes CDR1 SGHTS and CDR2 YDEGEE. The CDR3 extends over 13 amino acids. V was clipped by 2 bases and J by 2 bases, with 8 bases between them.

In this sample, this clone turned up many times. The genes are TRBV7-8 and TRBJ2-3; D is uncertain. Germline CDR1 reads SGHVS; CDR2 reads FQNEAQ. The CDR3 extends over 15 amino acids. V gave up 5 bases and J gave up 6 bases, with 18 bases separating them. The CDR3 is CASSLSYGDQDTQYF. As DNA, the CDR3 is TGTGCCAGCAGCCTCTCTTATGGCGACCAGGATACGCAGTATTTT.

About this clone itself: In this CDR3 the conserved last residue, phenylalanine or tryptophan, is missing, so a read error is likely. The rearrangement joins TRBV20-1 to TRBJ1-1; no definite D call. V was trimmed by 6 bases and J by 1 base, leaving 9 bases between them. In germline, CDR1 is DFQATT, CDR2 SNEGSKA (reference sequence). This CDR3 has 12 amino acids. The CDR3 sequence: CSAVQWNTEAFL. As DNA, the CDR3 is TGCAGTGCGGTACAGTGGAACACTGAAGCTTTCCTT.

Of note for this clone: This clone may be a read error of a much larger clone one base away. The gene calls are TRBV3-1 and TRBJ1-1; tentative D call: TRBD1 (5 bases). This CDR3 contains 14 residues. CDR1 is LGHDT, CDR2 YNNKEL, per germline (reference sequence). Here the CDR3 reads CVSSQGVRNTEAFF. As DNA, the CDR3 is TGTGTCAGCAGCCAAGGGGTCAGGAACACTGAAGCTTTCTTT.

This clone was detected only a few times. A much larger clonotype is one base distant, so this may be a read error. This sample includes further DNA sequences coding for the same CDR3. The chain recombines TRBV20-1 with TRBJ1-5; D is possibly TRBD1 (5 bases). The CDR3 covers 14 residues. The V gene lost 6 bases and the J gene lost 2 bases, with 14 bases spanning the gap. CDR1 is DFQATT, CDR2 SNEGSKA, per germline (reference sequence). The CDR3 region is CSAKTDYGNQPQHF. CDR3 coding DNA: TGCAGTGCGAAGACAGATTATGGCAATCAGCCCCAGCATTTT.

Notes on this clone: Given a much more abundant clone one base away, this may be a read error. The CDR3 bases are TGTGCCATCAGTCAAAGGAGGGGGCTTGGGGCCAACGTCCTGACTTTC. Amino acids: CAISQRRGLGANVLTF. This chain uses TRBV5-6 with TRBJ2-6; possible D gene TRBD1, 7 bases. CDR1 and CDR2 from the germline V gene are SGHDT and YYEEEE. This CDR3 region has 16 residues. Trimming took 9 bases from V and 3 from J, leaving 19 bases between them.

As for this clone: The same CDR3 is also encoded by other DNA sequences in this sample. The gene calls are TRBV11-1 and TRBJ2-6; D perhaps matches TRBD1 (6 bases). Germline CDR1 SGHAT, CDR2 FQDESV (reference sequence). The CDR3 spans 17 residues. The V gene lost 5 bases and the J gene lost 0 bases, with 14 bases spanning the gap. CDR3 nucleotide sequence: TGTGCCAGCAGCAGTCTAGGGACACTCTCTGGGGCCAACGTCCTGACTTTC. The encoded protein is CASSSLGTLSGANVLTF. Using reference TRBV11-1 and TRBJ2-6 for the parts outside the CDR3, the full variable domain is EAEVAQSPRYKITEKSQAVAFWCDPISGHATLYWYRQILGQGPELLVQFQDESVVDDSQLPKDRFSAERLKGVDSTLKIQPAELGDSAMYLCASSSLGTLSGANVLTFGAGSRLTVL.

There are many counts of this clone. The chain has TRBV19 and TRBJ1-4, with D perhaps TRBD1 (5 bases). Trimming stripped 5 bases from V and 6 bases from J, with 13 bases between. This CDR3 has 14 amino acids. Germline V gene sequence: CDR1 LNHDA, CDR2 SQIVND (reference sequence). In DNA, the CDR3 is TGTGCCAGTAGTCCGCGGGGACCAGATGAAAAACTGTTTTTT. The encoded protein is CASSPRGPDEKLFF. Full variable domain (missing parts from reference TRBV19 and TRBJ1-4): DGGITQSPKYLFRKEGQNVTLSCEQNLNHDAMYWYRQDPGQGLRLIYYSQIVNDFQKGDIAEGYSVSREKKESFPLTVTSAQKNPTAFYLCASSPRGPDEKLFFGSGTQLSVL.

This chain's CDR3 is CASSVGTAAHEQYF. The CDR3 DNA follows: TGCGCCAGCAGCGTCGGGACAGCCGCTCACGAGCAGTACTTC. The chain employs TRBV5-1 and TRBJ2-7; TRBD1 agrees at 7 bases. The V and J ends lost 4 bases and 5 bases, in that order; junction bases with no gene match: 9. This CDR3 has 14 residues. The V gene's germline CDR1 is SGHRS and CDR2 YFSETQ.

The V and J genes are TRBV12-3 or TRBV12-4 and TRBJ2-1, with D perhaps matching TRBD1 or TRBD2 (5 bases each). Trimming removed 7 bases at V and 0 bases at J, with 13 bases between. CDR3 length: 15 amino acids. CDR3 DNA: TGTGCCAGCACCCGGGGCATTATCTCCTACAATGAGCAGTTCTTC. The encoded protein is CASTRGIISYNEQFF.

In the case of this clone: Distinct nucleotide sequences in the sample also encode this CDR3. The chain links TRBV11-2 to TRBJ2-7; 12 nucleotides match TRBD2. Germline CDR1 is SGHAT and CDR2 is FQNNGV. The V segment lost 2 bases and the J segment 2 bases; nucleotides outside the gene matches: 1. The CDR3 spans 15 residues. DNA for the CDR3: TGTGCCAGCAGCTTACTAGCGGGAGGGACCTACGAGCAGTACTTC. Its translation: CASSLLAGGTYEQYF. Looking up the rest from reference TRBV11-2 and TRBJ2-7 gives the full variable domain: EAGVAQSPRYKIIEKRQSVAFWCNPISGHATLYWYQQILGQGPKLLIQFQNNGVVDDSQLPKDRFSAERLKGVDSTLKIQPAKLEDSAVYLCASSLLAGGTYEQYFGPGTRLTVT.

Only a few counts were recorded for this clone. The rearrangement links TRBV6-5 to TRBJ1-5; TRBD1 might be the D (5 bases). The length of the CDR3 is 17 residues. The germline V gene encodes CDR1 MNHEY and CDR2 SVGAGI. Trimming removed 2 bases at V and 7 bases at J, with 21 bases between. The CDR3 DNA follows: TGTGCCAGCAGTTACCCCTCGCGGGAAGGGGAGGGGCAGCCCCAGCATTTT. This translates into CASSYPSREGEGQPQHF.